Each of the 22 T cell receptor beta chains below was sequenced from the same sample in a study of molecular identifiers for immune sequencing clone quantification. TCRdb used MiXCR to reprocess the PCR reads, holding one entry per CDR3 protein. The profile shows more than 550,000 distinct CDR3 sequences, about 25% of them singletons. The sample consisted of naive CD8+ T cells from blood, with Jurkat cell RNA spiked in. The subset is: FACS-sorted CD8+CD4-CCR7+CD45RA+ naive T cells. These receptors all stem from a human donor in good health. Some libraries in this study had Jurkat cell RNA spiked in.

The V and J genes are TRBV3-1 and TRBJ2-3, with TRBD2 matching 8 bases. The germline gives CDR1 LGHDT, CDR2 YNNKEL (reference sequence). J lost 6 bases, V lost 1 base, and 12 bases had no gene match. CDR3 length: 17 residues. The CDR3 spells CASSQAGGGPSLDTQYF. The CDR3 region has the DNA TGTGCCAGCAGCCAAGCGGGCGGGGGGCCCTCTTTGGATACGCAGTATTTT.

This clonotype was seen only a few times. For the CDR3, the DNA is TGTGCCACCAGTGATTTGAAGACAGGGGGACATGAGCAGTTCTTC. Its translation: CATSDLKTGGHEQFF. This chain connects TRBV24-1 to TRBJ2-1; 9 bases are a match to TRBD1. The CDR3 has 15 amino acids. Germline V lookup: CDR1 KGHDR, CDR2 SFDVKD. Trimming took 0 bases from V and 8 from J; bases not matched to a gene: 4.

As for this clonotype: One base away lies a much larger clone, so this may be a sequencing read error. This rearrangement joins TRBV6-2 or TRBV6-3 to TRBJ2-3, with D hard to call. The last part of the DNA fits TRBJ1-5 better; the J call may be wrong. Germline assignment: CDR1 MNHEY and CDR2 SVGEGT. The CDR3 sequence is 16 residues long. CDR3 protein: CASSYLSSGVTDTQHF. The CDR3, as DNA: TGTGCCAGCAGTTACCTGTCTAGCGGGGTCACAGATACGCAGCATTTT.

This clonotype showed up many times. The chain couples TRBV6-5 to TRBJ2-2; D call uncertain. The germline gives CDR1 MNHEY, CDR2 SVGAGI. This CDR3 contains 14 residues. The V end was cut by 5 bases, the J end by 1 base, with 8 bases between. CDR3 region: CASSIRQNTGELFF. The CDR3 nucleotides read TGTGCCAGCAGTATTAGACAGAACACCGGGGAGCTGTTTTTT.

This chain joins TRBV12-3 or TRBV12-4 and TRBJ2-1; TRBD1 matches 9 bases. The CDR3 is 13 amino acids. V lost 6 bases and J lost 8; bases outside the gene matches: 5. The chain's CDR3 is CASSQGQGDEQFF. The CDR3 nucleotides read TGTGCCAGCAGCCAGGGACAGGGCGATGAGCAGTTCTTC.

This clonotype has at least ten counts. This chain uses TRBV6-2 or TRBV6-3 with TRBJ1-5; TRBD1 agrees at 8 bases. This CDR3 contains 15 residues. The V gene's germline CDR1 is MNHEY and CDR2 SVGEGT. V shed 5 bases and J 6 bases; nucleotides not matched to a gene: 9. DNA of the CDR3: TGTGCCAGCAGTCTACGGACAGGGAGCGCTCAGCCCCAGCATTTT. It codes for CASSLRTGSAQPQHF.

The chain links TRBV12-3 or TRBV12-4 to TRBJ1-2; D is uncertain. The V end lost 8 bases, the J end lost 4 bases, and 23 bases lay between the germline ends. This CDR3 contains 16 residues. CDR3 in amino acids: CASATGRGVVFYGYTF. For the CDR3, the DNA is TGTGCCAGCGCAACCGGGAGAGGAGTTGTCTTCTATGGCTACACCTTC.

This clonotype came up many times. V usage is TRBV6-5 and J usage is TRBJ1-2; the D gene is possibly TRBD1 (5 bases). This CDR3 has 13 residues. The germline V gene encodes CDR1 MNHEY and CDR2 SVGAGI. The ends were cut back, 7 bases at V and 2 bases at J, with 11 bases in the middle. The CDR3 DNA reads TGTGCCAGCACACCGGGACTCAACTATGGCTACACCTTC. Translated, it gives CASTPGLNYGYTF.

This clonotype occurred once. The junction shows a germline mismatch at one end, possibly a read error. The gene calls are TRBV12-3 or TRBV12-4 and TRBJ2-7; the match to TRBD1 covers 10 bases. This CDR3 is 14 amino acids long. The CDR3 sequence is CASSPTGGIYKQYF. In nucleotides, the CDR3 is TGTGCCAGCAGCCCGACAGGGGGCATCTACAAGCAGTACTTC.

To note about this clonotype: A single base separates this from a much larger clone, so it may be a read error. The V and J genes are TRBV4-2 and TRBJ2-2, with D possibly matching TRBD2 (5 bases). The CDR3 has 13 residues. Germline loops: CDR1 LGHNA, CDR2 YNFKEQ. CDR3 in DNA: TGTGCCAGCAGCCCGGATAACACCGGGGAGCTGCTTTTT. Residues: CASSPDNTGELLF.

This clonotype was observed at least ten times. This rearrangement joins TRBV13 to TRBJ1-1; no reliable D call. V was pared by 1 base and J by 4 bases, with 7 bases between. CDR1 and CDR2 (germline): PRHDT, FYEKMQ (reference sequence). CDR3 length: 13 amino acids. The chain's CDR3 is CASSLAVSTEAFF. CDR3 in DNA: TGTGCCAGCAGCTTAGCCGTGAGCACTGAAGCTTTCTTT.

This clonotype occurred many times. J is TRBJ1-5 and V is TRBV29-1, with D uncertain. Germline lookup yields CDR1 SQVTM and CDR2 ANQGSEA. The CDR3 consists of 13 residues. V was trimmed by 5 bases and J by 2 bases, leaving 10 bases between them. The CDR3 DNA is TGCAGCGTTCATCGGGGTCGCAATCAGCCCCAGCATTTT. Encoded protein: CSVHRGRNQPQHF. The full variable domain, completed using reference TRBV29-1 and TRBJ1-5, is SAVISQKPSRDICQRGTSLTIQCQVDSQVTMMFWYRQQPGQSLTLIATANQGSEATYESGFVIDKFPISRPNLTFSTLTVSNMSPEDSSIYLCSVHRGRNQPQHFGDGTRLSIL.

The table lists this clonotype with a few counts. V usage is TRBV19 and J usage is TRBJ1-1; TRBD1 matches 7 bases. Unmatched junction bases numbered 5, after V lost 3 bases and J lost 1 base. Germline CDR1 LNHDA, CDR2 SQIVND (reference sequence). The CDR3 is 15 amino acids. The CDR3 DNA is TGTGCCAGTAGTATGTTATCAGGGGGGAACACTGAAGCTTTCTTT. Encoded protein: CASSMLSGGNTEAFF.

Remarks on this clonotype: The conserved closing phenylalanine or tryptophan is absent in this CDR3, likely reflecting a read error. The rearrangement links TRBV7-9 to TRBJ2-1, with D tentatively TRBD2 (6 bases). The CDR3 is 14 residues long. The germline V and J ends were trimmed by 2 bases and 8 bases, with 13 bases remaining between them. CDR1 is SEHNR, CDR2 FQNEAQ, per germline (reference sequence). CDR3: CASSLSGGVDEQFS. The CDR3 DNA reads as TGTGCCAGCAGCTTATCGGGCGGGGTGGATGAGCAGTTCTCC.

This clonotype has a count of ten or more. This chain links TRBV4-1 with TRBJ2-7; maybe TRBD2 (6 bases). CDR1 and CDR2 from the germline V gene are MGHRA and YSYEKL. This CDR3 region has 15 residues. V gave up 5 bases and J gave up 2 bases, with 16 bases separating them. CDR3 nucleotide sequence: TGCGCCAGCAGCTGGACGCGGGGTAACGCCTACGAGCAGTACTTC. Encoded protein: CASSWTRGNAYEQYF.

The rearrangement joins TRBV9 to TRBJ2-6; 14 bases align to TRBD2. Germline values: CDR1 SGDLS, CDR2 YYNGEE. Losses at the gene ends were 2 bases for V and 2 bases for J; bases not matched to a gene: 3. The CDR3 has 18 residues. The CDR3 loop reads CASSVGLAGEAGANVLTF. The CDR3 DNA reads TGTGCCAGCAGCGTGGGACTAGCGGGAGAGGCTGGGGCCAACGTCCTGACTTTC. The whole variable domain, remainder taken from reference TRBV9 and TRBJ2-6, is DSGVTQTPKHLITATGQRVTLRCSPRSGDLSVYWYQQSLDQGLQFLIQYYNGEERAKGNILERFSAQQFPDLHSELNLSSLELGDSALYFCASSVGLAGEAGANVLTFGAGSRLTVL.

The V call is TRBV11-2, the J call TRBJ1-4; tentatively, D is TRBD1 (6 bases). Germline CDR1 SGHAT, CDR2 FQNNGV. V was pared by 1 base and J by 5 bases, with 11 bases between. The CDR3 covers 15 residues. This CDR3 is CASSLVGTRNEKLFF. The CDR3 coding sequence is TGTGCCAGCAGCTTAGTCGGGACAAGGAATGAAAAACTGTTTTTT.

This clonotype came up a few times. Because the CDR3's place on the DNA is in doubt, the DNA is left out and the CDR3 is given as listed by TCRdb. The CDR3 loop reads CISVPEAAGTNLPDTQYF. The rearrangement joins TRBV7-5 to TRBJ2-3; the table's D call TRBD1 went unverified against the DNA. TRBV7-5 has pseudogene status. A total of 18 residues make up the CDR3, ends included.

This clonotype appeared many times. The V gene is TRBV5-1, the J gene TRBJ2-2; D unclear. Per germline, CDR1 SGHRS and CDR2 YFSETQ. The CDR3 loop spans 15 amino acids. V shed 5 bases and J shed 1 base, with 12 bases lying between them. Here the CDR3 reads CASSDDTRNTGELFF. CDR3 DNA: TGCGCCAGCAGTGACGACACAAGGAACACCGGGGAGCTGTTTTTT.

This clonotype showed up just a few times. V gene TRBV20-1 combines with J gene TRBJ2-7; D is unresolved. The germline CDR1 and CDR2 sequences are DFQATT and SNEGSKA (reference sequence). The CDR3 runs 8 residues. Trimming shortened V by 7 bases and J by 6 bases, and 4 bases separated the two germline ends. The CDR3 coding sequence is TGCAGTGTTGGCGAGCAGTACTTC. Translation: CSVGEQYF.

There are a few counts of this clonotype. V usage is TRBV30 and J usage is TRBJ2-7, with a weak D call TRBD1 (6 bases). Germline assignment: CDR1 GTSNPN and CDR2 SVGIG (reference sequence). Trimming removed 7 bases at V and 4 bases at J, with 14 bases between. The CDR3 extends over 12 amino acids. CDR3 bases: TGTGCCTTAGAACAGGGAGTTTACGAGCAGTACTTC. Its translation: CALEQGVYEQYF.

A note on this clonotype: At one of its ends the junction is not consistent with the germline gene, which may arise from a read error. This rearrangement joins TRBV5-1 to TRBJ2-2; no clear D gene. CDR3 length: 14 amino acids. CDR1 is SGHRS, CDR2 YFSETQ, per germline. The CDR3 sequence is CASSPMQETGELFF. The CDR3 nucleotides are TGCGCCAGCAGCCCAATGCAGGAAACCGGTGAGCTGTTTTTT.